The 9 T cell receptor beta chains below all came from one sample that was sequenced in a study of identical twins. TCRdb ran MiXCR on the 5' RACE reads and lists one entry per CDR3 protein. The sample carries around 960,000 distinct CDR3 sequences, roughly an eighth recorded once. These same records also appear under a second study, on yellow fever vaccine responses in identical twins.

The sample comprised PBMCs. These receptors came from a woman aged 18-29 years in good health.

CDR3 nucleotide sequence: TGCAGCGTTGCCCTAAACAGGGGTTCAGGGGAGCTGTTTTTT. It translates to CSVALNRGSGELFF. The genes are TRBV29-1 and TRBJ2-2; 7 nucleotides agree with TRBD1. V trimming: 4 bases; J trimming: 8 bases; junction bases outside the gene matches: 10. This CDR3 spans 14 amino acids. Germline values: CDR1 SQVTM, CDR2 ANQGSEA.

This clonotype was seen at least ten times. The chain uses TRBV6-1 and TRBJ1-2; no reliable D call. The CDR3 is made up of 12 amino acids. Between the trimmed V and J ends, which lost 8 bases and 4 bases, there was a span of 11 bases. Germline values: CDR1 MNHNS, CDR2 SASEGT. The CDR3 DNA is TGTGCCAGCGGCTGGCAGGCCTATGGCTACACCTTC. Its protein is CASGWQAYGYTF.

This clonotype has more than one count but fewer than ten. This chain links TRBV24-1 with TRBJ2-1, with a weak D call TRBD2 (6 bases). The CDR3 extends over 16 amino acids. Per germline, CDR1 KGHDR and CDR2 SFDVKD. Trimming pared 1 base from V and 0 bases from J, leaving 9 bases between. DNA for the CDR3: TGTGCCACCAGTGATTTTCGGGAGAGCTCCTACAATGAGCAGTTCTTC. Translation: CATSDFRESSYNEQFF.

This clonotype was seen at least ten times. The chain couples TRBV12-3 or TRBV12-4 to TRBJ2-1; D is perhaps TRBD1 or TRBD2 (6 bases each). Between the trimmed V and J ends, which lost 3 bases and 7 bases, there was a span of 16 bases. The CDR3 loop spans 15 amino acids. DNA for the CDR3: TGTGCCAGCAGTTTCACCAGGGGAGGCAAAAATGAGCAGTTCTTC. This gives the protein CASSFTRGGKNEQFF.

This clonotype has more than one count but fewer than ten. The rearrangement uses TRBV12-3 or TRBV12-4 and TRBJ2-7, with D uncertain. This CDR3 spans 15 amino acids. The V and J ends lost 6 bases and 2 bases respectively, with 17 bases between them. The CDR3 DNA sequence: TGTGCCAGCAGATCCCGAAAACAAAGGACCTACGAGCAGTACTTC. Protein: CASRSRKQRTYEQYF.

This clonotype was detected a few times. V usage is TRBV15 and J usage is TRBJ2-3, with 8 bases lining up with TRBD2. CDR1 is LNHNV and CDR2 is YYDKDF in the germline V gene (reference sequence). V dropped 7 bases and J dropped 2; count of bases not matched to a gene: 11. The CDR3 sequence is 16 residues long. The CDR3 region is CATTSPTSGTTDTQYF. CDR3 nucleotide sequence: TGTGCCACCACCAGTCCCACTAGCGGAACCACAGATACGCAGTATTTT.

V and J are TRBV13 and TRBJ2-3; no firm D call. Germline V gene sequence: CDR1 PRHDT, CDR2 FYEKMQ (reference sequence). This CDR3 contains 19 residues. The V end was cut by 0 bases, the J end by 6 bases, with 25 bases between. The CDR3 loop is CASSLGVGPRSDFADTQYF. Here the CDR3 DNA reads TGTGCCAGCAGCTTAGGCGTTGGACCCCGTTCGGATTTCGCGGATACGCAGTATTTT.

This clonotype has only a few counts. In nucleotides, the CDR3 is TGTGCCAGCAGTGAAAAGATCAATCAGCCCCAGCATTTT. Translating it yields CASSEKINQPQHF. The V and J genes are TRBV6-1 and TRBJ1-5; no clear D gene. Deletions cut 2 bases from V and 3 bases from J, with 5 bases between. The CDR3 is made up of 13 amino acids. CDR1 is MNHNS, CDR2 SASEGT, per germline.

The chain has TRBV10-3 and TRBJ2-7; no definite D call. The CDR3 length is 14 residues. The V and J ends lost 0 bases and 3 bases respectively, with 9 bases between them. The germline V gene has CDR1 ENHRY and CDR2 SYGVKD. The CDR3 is CAISESGGYYEQYF. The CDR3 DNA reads TGTGCCATCAGTGAGTCGGGCGGATACTACGAGCAGTACTTC.